Below are 11 T cell receptor beta chains sequenced from a single sample in a study of Ad26.COV2.S vaccination and SARS-CoV-2 variants. The assay was immunoSEQ multiplex PCR, and TCRdb's table has in-frame clones only and misses some. The sample includes about 350,000 clones, about 88% of them seen just once. Treatment specified: around 19 received Ad26.COV2.S at low or high dose, single or two shots; 5 received placebo; per-sample allocation not given. Sampling happened 63 days after the first vaccine or placebo injection. The sequencing used peripheral blood, collected in a trial of Ad26.COV2.S vaccine versus placebo. These receptors originate from a person between 18 and 60 years old who received the Ad26.COV2.S COVID-19 vaccine or a placebo.

The V and J genes are TRBV14 and TRBJ1-4; 7 positions agree with TRBD1. CDR1 is SGHDN, CDR2 FVKESK, per germline. V gave up 3 bases and J gave up 4 bases; unmatched junction bases: 5. The CDR3 consists of 15 residues. CDR3 coding DNA: TGTGCCAGCAGCCAGGGACAGTCCGTTAATGAAAAACTGTTTTTT. As protein: CASSQGQSVNEKLFF.

The chain links TRBV5-6 to TRBJ2-7; 9 bases match TRBD1. Trimming removed 3 bases from V and 6 bases from J; junction bases left unmatched: 7. CDR1 SGHDT and CDR2 YYEEEE come from the germline V gene. The CDR3 contains 14 residues. The CDR3 sequence: CASSSGTGSSEQYF. In nucleotides, the CDR3 is TGTGCCAGCAGCTCCGGGACAGGGTCGTCCGAGCAGTACTTC.

The rearrangement links TRBV5-4 to TRBJ2-2; 8 bases are shared with TRBD2. The germline gives CDR1 SGHNT, CDR2 YYREEE (reference sequence). V gave up 5 bases and J gave up 3 bases; unmatched junction bases: 3. This CDR3 spans 14 amino acids. In DNA, the CDR3 is TGTGCCAGCAGTATTAGCGGGGACACCGGGGAGCTGTTTTTT. Its translation is CASSISGDTGELFF.

This clone was observed a few times. This chain uses TRBV6-5 with TRBJ1-3; D not resolved. This CDR3 comprises 16 residues. Germline CDR1 and CDR2: MNHEY and SVGAGI. Trimming cost V 0 bases and J 0 bases, with 9 bases left between them. CDR3 protein: CASSYSYGSSGNTIYF. In nucleotides, the CDR3 is TGTGCCAGCAGTTACTCGTACGGGAGCTCTGGAAACACCATATATTTT.

The chain couples TRBV28 to TRBJ2-3; 13 positions agree with TRBD2. The trim removed 7 bases at V and 6 bases at J, leaving 10 bases unmatched. The CDR3 has 16 amino acids. Germline V gene lookup returns CDR1 MDHEN and CDR2 SYDVKM. The CDR3 bases are TGTGCCAGCAATTCCCGGACTAGCGGGAGTTGGGATACGCAGTATTTT. Translating it yields CASNSRTSGSWDTQYF.

Details on this clone: Other nucleotide sequences from this sample produce the same CDR3. The V gene is TRBV6-2 or TRBV6-3, the J gene TRBJ2-5; D is ambiguous. CDR1 and CDR2 from the germline V gene are MNHEY and SVGEGT. This CDR3 is built from 11 residues. Between the trimmed V and J ends, which lost 2 bases and 5 bases, there was a span of 3 bases. In nucleotides, the CDR3 is TGTGCCAGCAGTTACCTTGAGACCCAGTACTTC. Protein product: CASSYLETQYF.

This clone was observed a single time. The chain joins TRBV20-1 to TRBJ2-7; D remains ambiguous. Germline V gene data show CDR1 as DFQATT and CDR2 as SNEGSKA (reference sequence). The CDR3 has 11 residues. V lost 6 bases, J lost 6 bases, and 12 bases lay in between. The CDR3 protein is CSADLRLEQYF. The CDR3 DNA sequence: TGCAGTGCCGATCTAAGGCTCGAGCAGTACTTC.

On this clone itself: The same CDR3 can be traced to other DNA sequences in this sample. This rearrangement joins TRBV18 to TRBJ2-7; D uncertain. Germline V gene sequence: CDR1 KGHSH, CDR2 LQKENI. The germline V and J ends were trimmed by 5 bases and 2 bases, with 10 bases remaining between them. The CDR3 runs to 13 residues. The CDR3 DNA reads as TGTGCCAGCTCAGCAGGTACCCCCTACGAGCAGTACTTC. Its protein is CASSAGTPYEQYF.

The CDR3 DNA sequence: TGTGCCAGCAGCACAGGACCTGAAGCTTTCTTT. Translating it yields CASSTGPEAFF. The rearrangement links TRBV5-4 to TRBJ1-1; tentative D call: TRBD1 (5 bases). The CDR3 consists of 11 residues. Germline-derived CDR1 and CDR2 are SGHNT and YYREEE (reference sequence). Deletions cut 4 bases from V and 6 bases from J, with 7 bases between.

This chain joins TRBV6-2 or TRBV6-3 and TRBJ2-1; D unclear. Germline V gene sequence: CDR1 MNHEY, CDR2 SVGEGT. V shed 4 bases and J shed 6 bases, with 7 bases lying between them. The CDR3 covers 12 residues. The CDR3 DNA is TGTGCCAGCAGTTTTCGGTCCAATGAGCAGTTCTTC. This gives the protein CASSFRSNEQFF.

This sequence joins TRBV14 and TRBJ2-2; 10 nucleotides agree with TRBD2. In germline, CDR1 is SGHDN, CDR2 FVKESK. The V segment lost 7 bases and the J segment 4 bases; nucleotides outside the gene matches: 6. The CDR3 length is 15 residues. CDR3 protein: CASKPGLALTGELFF. For the CDR3, the DNA is TGTGCCAGCAAACCGGGACTAGCGCTCACCGGGGAGCTGTTTTTT.